This TCR beta chain derives from a study of blood T cell repertoires in COVID-19 (dated by TCRdb to 2020 to 2021). About the investigation overall: Samples from collaborators originated in the United States, Italy and Spain and spanned both the acute and convalescent phases of COVID-19. The material from the prospective study consisted of cDNA or gDNA derived from T cells, B-cell-depleted T cells, or PBMCs. The sample metadata nearly always contained a de-identified subject ID, COVID-19 status, age in years and sex. Deeply sampled blood TCRbeta repertoires from subjects exposed to, actively infected with, or recovered from COVID-19 were included in the dataset. Samples were obtained from the ongoing ImmuneRACE study (first 160 participants) and from 950 to 1,500 subjects provided by 6 global collaborators. Where available, HLA class I and class II types were taken from metadata supplied by the sample provider and were not determined by assay-based typing. The repertoires were made available in a free public database intended to serve as a resource for research on the immune response to SARS-CoV-2. Paper-wide results and their limitations: The quantity of clinical and demographic metadata differed by source and by participant and was supplied without curation.

Each collaborating institution followed its own protocols to collect whole blood in K2EDTA tubes. For TCRbeta analysis, collaborator samples were shipped as frozen whole blood, as isolated PBMCs, or as DNA extracted from either sample type. About this clone itself: The antigen this receptor binds is unknown. Base qualities are missing; no much larger clone stands one base away.

TCRbeta CDR3 regions were amplified from genomic DNA by means of the immunoSEQ Assay, a bias-controlled multiplex PCR. As for the original processing: Within the assay, amplification of reference gene primers was used to estimate how many nucleated cells each sample contained. Sequence reads were collapsed and filtered to measure the absolute abundance of every unique TCRbeta CDR3 rearrangement. For each sample, productive Simpson clonality was calculated as the square root of Simpson's diversity index over productive rearrangements. TCRdb re-hosts the immuneACCESS table, in-frame sequences only. Its copies lack some clones; in the studies checked, an unresolved V gene accounts for under half of them, and the cause for the rest is not known. Clone size and V and J calls were adopted from that table, with D and trimming inferred from the DNA. This sample holds 200,000 to 250,000 clones; around 86% were observed only once. The ten largest account for roughly an eighth of the sample.

The source material was peripheral blood. This clonotype was obtained from a man older than 75 with acute or convalescent COVID-19.

The CDR3 amino acid sequence is: CASSFFPEHTIYF. The sequenced DNA: TGTGCCAGCAGTTTCTTCCCCGAGCACACCATATATTTT. Recombination connected TRBV12-3 or TRBV12-4 to TRBJ1-3; the D gene identity is not certain. Including cysteine and phenylalanine, the CDR3 has 13 amino acids. Only CDR3 DNA is held: 39 bases, read in frame from base 1. V lost 3 bases and J lost 8 bases; the stretch between them is 11 bases long.